The sequence of this T cell receptor beta chain was determined in a study of memory CD4+ T cells and cytomegalovirus serostatus. The repertoire was sequenced with immunoSEQ multiplex PCR; TCRdb's copy has only in-frame clones and lacks some. The table has around 53,000 clones, more than 70% seen once; the top ten hold roughly 2%. Germline CDR1 and CDR2: MDHEN and SYDVKM. CDR3 size: 14 residues. The junction had 10 bases not matched to a gene; V was cut back by 5 bases and J by 9 bases. The sort gate was single viable CD3+CD4+CD8-CD45RO+ cells for memory CD4+ T cells. Sequencing input: memory CD4+ T cells from blood. This chain uses TRBV28 with TRBJ1-2; 9 positions agree with TRBD1. This clonotype was obtained from an adult in good health and CMV-seropositive. CDR3 DNA sequence: TGTGCCAGCAGTCAAGGACAGGGGATGAAGAGCTACACCTTC. Its translation is CASSQGQGMKSYTF.